Shown below are 20 T cell receptor beta chains from a single sample sequenced in a study of T cell responses to AZD1222 COVID-19 vaccine. Some clones are missing from TCRdb's copy, which holds only in-frame ones; the method was immunoSEQ multiplex PCR. Among roughly 70,000 clones listed, about 90% were seen once. Sequencing used peripheral blood, obtained 28 days after the second dose of the MenACWY control vaccine. These receptors originate from an adult who received the MenACWY meningococcal vaccine as a control.

V is TRBV7-8 and J is TRBJ2-1; 11 positions match TRBD2. V shed 4 bases and J 8 bases; nucleotides not matched to a gene: 7. Germline values: CDR1 SGHVS, CDR2 FQNEAQ. The CDR3 covers 15 residues. CDR3 sequence: CASSSGLAGGDEQFF. CDR3 sequence (DNA): TGTGCCAGCAGCTCCGGACTAGCGGGCGGCGATGAGCAGTTCTTC.

This chain connects TRBV3-1 (or the pseudogene TRBV3-2) to TRBJ2-5; TRBD2 agrees at 7 bases. V was clipped by 8 bases and J by 3 bases; unmatched bases: 12. Germline V gene sequence: CDR1 LGHDT, CDR2 YNNKEL (reference sequence). The CDR3 runs 15 residues. DNA of the CDR3: TGTGCCAGCCGGCGCGGCGGGAGAGGAGAAGAGACCCAGTACTTC. This codes for CASRRGGRGEETQYF.

The V and J genes are TRBV7-2 and TRBJ2-7; no clear D gene. The CDR3 has 15 residues. Germline CDR1 and CDR2: SGHTA and FQGNSA. Trimming removed 7 bases at V and 0 bases at J, with 16 bases between. CDR3 region: CASTLEPGLSYEQYF. CDR3 in DNA: TGTGCCAGCACCCTTGAGCCGGGCCTCTCCTACGAGCAGTACTTC.

This chain links TRBV2 with TRBJ1-2; D not resolved. Germline assignment: CDR1 SNHLY and CDR2 FYNNEI. Trimming took 8 bases from V and 1 from J, leaving 20 bases between them. This CDR3 contains 16 residues. The CDR3 here is CASPFGPSAFNYGYTF. Here the CDR3 DNA reads TGTGCCAGCCCCTTCGGCCCATCAGCCTTTAACTATGGCTACACCTTC.

The rearrangement links TRBV10-3 to TRBJ2-1, with 8 nucleotides matching TRBD2. The CDR3 extends over 12 amino acids. The V segment lost 6 bases and the J segment 8 bases; nucleotides outside the gene matches: 3. Germline V CDR1 and CDR2: ENHRY, SYGVKD. The DNA for the CDR3 is TGTGCCATCAGGGCGACTAGCGATGAGCAGTTCTTC. It specifies CAIRATSDEQFF.

The chain employs TRBV6-6 and TRBJ1-1, with 7 bases matching TRBD1. The CDR3 has 13 residues. The trim removed 7 bases at V and 4 bases at J, leaving 6 bases unmatched. Germline V gives CDR1 MNHNY, CDR2 SVGAGI (reference sequence). In nucleotides, the CDR3 is TGTGCCAGCACCAAACCAGGGGGCACTGAAGCTTTCTTT. This codes for CASTKPGGTEAFF.

The chain links TRBV6-5 to TRBJ2-7; 9 bases map to TRBD1. V lost 7 bases, J lost 0 bases, and 4 bases stayed unmatched. The CDR3 spans 14 residues. Germline lookup yields CDR1 MNHEY and CDR2 SVGAGI. The CDR3 coding sequence is TGTGCCAGCACCGGGACAGGGAGCTCCTACGAGCAGTACTTC. Encoded protein: CASTGTGSSYEQYF.

The chain joins TRBV5-1 to TRBJ2-2; D is unclear. Germline CDR1 reads SGHRS; CDR2 reads YFSETQ. Trimming left V 10 bases short and J 3 bases short, with 10 bases between. This CDR3 comprises 12 residues. The CDR3 protein is CASNTDTGELFF. CDR3 DNA: TGCGCCTCCAATACGGACACCGGGGAGCTGTTTTTT.

V is TRBV19 and J is TRBJ1-1; D ambiguous. The CDR3 has 12 amino acids. V dropped 6 bases and J dropped 6 bases, with 11 bases sitting between them. Per the germline V gene, CDR1 is LNHDA and CDR2 is SQIVND (reference sequence). CDR3: CASSQGRAEAFF. CDR3 DNA sequence: TGTGCCAGTAGCCAAGGACGGGCTGAAGCTTTCTTT.

In nucleotides, the CDR3 is TGTGCCAGTAGTGTGGGTTACACCGGGGAGCTGTTTTTT. Translation gives CASSVGYTGELFF. This chain connects TRBV19 to TRBJ2-2; D is unresolved. The V end was cut by 5 bases, the J end by 3 bases, with 7 bases between. Germline V gene lookup returns CDR1 LNHDA and CDR2 SQIVND (reference sequence). This CDR3 contains 13 residues.

The rearrangement joins TRBV30 to TRBJ1-1; D perhaps matches TRBD1 (6 bases). The ends were cut back, 1 base at V and 1 base at J, with 10 bases in the middle. The CDR3 consists of 14 residues. Germline V gene data show CDR1 as GTSNPN and CDR2 as SVGIG (reference sequence). DNA for the CDR3: TGTGCCTGGAGTGGAGGGGGGGGGAACACTGAAGCTTTCTTT. Translation: CAWSGGGGNTEAFF.

The V and J genes are TRBV6-1 and TRBJ1-6, with D maybe TRBD1 (5 bases). V gave up 4 bases and J gave up 6 bases, with 19 bases separating them. Germline V CDR1 and CDR2: MNHNS, SASEGT. The CDR3 length is 17 residues. CDR3 coding DNA: TGTGCCAGCAGTGGAGGGGCTGGTAAAGGAGCTAATTCACCCCTCCACTTT. Protein product: CASSGGAGKGANSPLHF.

V gene TRBV5-1 combines with J gene TRBJ1-2; the D gene is possibly TRBD1 (5 bases). The CDR3 sequence is 13 residues long. V lost 4 bases, J lost 6 bases, and 13 bases lay in between. Looked up from germline, CDR1 is SGHRS and CDR2 is YFSETQ. CDR3 region: CASSGSGLDGYTF. The CDR3 coding sequence is TGCGCCAGCAGCGGTTCAGGGTTAGATGGCTACACCTTC.

V gene TRBV23-1 combines with J gene TRBJ1-6, with D possibly being TRBD1 (5 bases). TRBV23-1 is classed as an ORF, of uncertain function. The V end was cut by 4 bases, the J end by 6 bases, with 22 bases between. This CDR3 comprises 18 residues. The CDR3 loop is CASSLPQGPKGGNSPLHF. CDR3 nucleotide sequence: TGCGCCAGCAGTCTCCCTCAGGGTCCCAAAGGAGGTAATTCACCCCTCCACTTT.

On this clone itself: The junction and the germline gene differ at one end; a read error may be behind it. The chain links TRBV5-1 to TRBJ2-3; D is undetermined. This CDR3 is 8 amino acids long. The germline CDR1 and CDR2 sequences are SGHRS and YFSETQ. DNA of the CDR3: TGCGCCAGCAGTCATCAGGTTTTC. This sequence encodes CASSHQVF.

The rearrangement uses TRBV2 and TRBJ1-6; 7 bases are a match to TRBD1. CDR3 length: 16 residues. V was clipped by 3 bases and J by 6 bases; unmatched bases: 8. Germline V gene data show CDR1 as SNHLY and CDR2 as FYNNEI. CDR3 loop: CASSDGGGTANSPLHF. CDR3 in DNA: TGTGCCAGCAGTGACGGGGGCGGGACAGCTAATTCACCCCTCCACTTT.

The chain carries TRBV11-2 and TRBJ2-1; 12 nucleotides match TRBD2. J lost 10 bases, V lost 0 bases, and 7 bases had no gene match. The CDR3 totals 16 residues. Germline CDR1 is SGHAT and CDR2 is FQNNGV. CDR3: CASSLDPSGRAGEQFF. The CDR3 nucleotides are TGTGCCAGCAGCTTAGACCCTAGCGGGAGGGCCGGGGAGCAGTTCTTC.

V usage is TRBV20-1 and J usage is TRBJ1-1; D is possibly TRBD1 (5 bases). The CDR3 consists of 11 residues. Trimming took off 6 bases at V and 8 bases at J, with 13 bases between the two ends. The germline CDR1 and CDR2 sequences are DFQATT and SNEGSKA (reference sequence). CDR3 amino acids: CSAAGGLEAFF. CDR3 DNA: TGCAGTGCAGCTGGGGGTCTCGAAGCTTTCTTT.

CDR3 region: CASSLWGTGKNTEAFF. CDR3 coding DNA: TGTGCCAGCAGTTTATGGGGGACAGGGAAGAACACTGAAGCTTTCTTT. The chain couples TRBV28 to TRBJ1-1; 9 bases match TRBD1. Germline assignment: CDR1 MDHEN and CDR2 SYDVKM. CDR3 length: 16 residues. V lost 0 bases to trimming and J lost 1 base; unmatched junction nucleotides: 3.

The chain employs TRBV27 and TRBJ2-7; the D gene is possibly TRBD1 (5 bases). CDR3 size: 11 residues. V lost 5 bases and J 10 bases, leaving 12 bases between the germline ends. Germline V gene lookup returns CDR1 MNHEY and CDR2 SMNVEV (reference sequence). CDR3 in amino acids: CASSDRGFQYF. The CDR3, as DNA: TGTGCCAGCAGTGATAGGGGTTTTCAGTACTTC.